The 24 T cell receptor beta chains below all came from one sample that was sequenced in a study of blood T cells in healthy people across ages. A sample-barcoded 5' primer and a J-beta primer mix were used in a second PCR of about 7 to 12 cycles. TCRdb analysed the 5' RACE reads with MiXCR anew, one entry per CDR3 protein. The sample has over 1,200,000 distinct CDR3 sequences; 59% are singletons. Sequencing was carried out using blood. The receptors shown here come from a man in his late teens or twenties in good health.

The CDR3 coding sequence is TGTGCCATCAGGGCTAGAGAAGAGACCCAGTACTTC. It encodes CAIRAREETQYF. The chain combines TRBV10-3 with TRBJ2-5; no firm D call. V gave up 6 bases and J gave up 3 bases, with 8 bases separating them. CDR3 length equals 12 residues. From germline, CDR1 is ENHRY and CDR2 SYGVKD.

The chain has TRBV5-5 and TRBJ1-2; D is possibly TRBD1 (6 bases). Looked up from germline, CDR1 is SGHKS and CDR2 is YYEKEE (reference sequence). V was shortened by 4 bases and J by 7 bases, with 20 bases between the two germline ends. The length of the CDR3 is 15 residues. The CDR3 DNA is TGTGCCAGCAGCCTGGACGGAAGGGGGGGTGGTGGCTACACCTTC. It translates to CASSLDGRGGGGYTF.

There are a few counts of this clonotype. This chain links TRBV6-6 with TRBJ1-5; TRBD1 matches 12 bases. Germline values: CDR1 MNHNY, CDR2 SVGAGI (reference sequence). Losses at the gene ends were 3 bases for V and 1 base for J; bases not matched to a gene: 4. The CDR3 spans 17 residues. CDR3 amino acids: CASSYLGQGASNQPQHF. The CDR3, as DNA: TGTGCCAGCAGTTATCTGGGACAGGGGGCGAGCAATCAGCCCCAGCATTTT.

This clonotype appeared once. A read error may produce the germline difference seen at one junction end. This sequence joins TRBV4-1 and TRBJ2-5; 8 positions agree with TRBD2. The J call is doubtful: the DNA matches TRBJ2-7 better. Germline V gene lookup returns CDR1 MGHRA and CDR2 YSYEKL. The CDR3 totals 17 residues. CDR3 nucleotides: TGCGCCAGCAGGCAAGATCCCACTAGCGGACTAAGGGACGAGCAGTACTTC. As protein: CASRQDPTSGLRDEQYF.

The rearrangement links TRBV7-9 to TRBJ2-3; the D gene is possibly TRBD1 (6 bases). Germline V gene lookup returns CDR1 SEHNR and CDR2 FQNEAQ (reference sequence). V lost 6 bases, J lost 0 bases, and 19 bases lay in between. This CDR3 has 17 residues. CDR3 in DNA: TGTGCCAGCAGGGAGGCAGGGGCTACCATTAGCACAGATACGCAGTATTTT. Protein product: CASREAGATISTDTQYF.

The chain couples TRBV5-6 to TRBJ2-4; D is uncertain. V gave up 0 bases and J gave up 0 bases, with 10 bases separating them. Germline V lookup: CDR1 SGHDT, CDR2 YYEEEE. The CDR3 is made up of 16 amino acids. CDR3 residues: CASSLVPTVAKNIQYF. The DNA of the CDR3 is TGTGCCAGCAGCTTGGTCCCCACAGTAGCCAAAAACATTCAGTACTTC.

This chain connects TRBV2 to TRBJ2-1, with 10 bases identical to TRBD2. The V gene end was trimmed by 4 bases and the J gene end by 8 bases; junction bases not matched to a gene: 11. Germline values: CDR1 SNHLY, CDR2 FYNNEI. The CDR3 totals 16 residues. The CDR3 protein is CASSGLEAGGRYEQFF. The DNA of the CDR3 is TGTGCCAGCAGTGGTCTCGAAGCGGGGGGGCGGTATGAGCAGTTCTTC.

The gene calls are TRBV5-1 and TRBJ1-3; D uncertain. The CDR3 covers 13 residues. Germline loops: CDR1 SGHRS, CDR2 YFSETQ. The V end was cut by 4 bases, the J end by 3 bases, with 8 bases between. The CDR3 DNA sequence: TGCGCCAGCAGCGGAAGTGATGGAAACACCATATATTTT. Translating gives CASSGSDGNTIYF.

The V gene is TRBV6-5, the J gene TRBJ1-1; D call uncertain. Germline lookup yields CDR1 MNHEY and CDR2 SVGAGI. The CDR3 runs 13 residues. With 4 bases removed from V and 2 bases from J, the gap between germline ends came to 8 bases. The CDR3 is CASSSEVNTEAFF. The DNA for the CDR3 is TGTGCCAGCAGTTCGGAGGTTAACACTGAAGCTTTCTTT.

The CDR3 region is CSAPVWGAEDHEQFF. The DNA for the CDR3 is TGCAGTGCACCTGTGTGGGGGGCCGAGGACCATGAGCAGTTCTTC. The rearrangement uses TRBV20-1 and TRBJ2-1; TRBD1 or TRBD2 may be the D gene (6 bases each). With 6 bases removed from V and 8 bases from J, the gap between germline ends came to 23 bases. This CDR3 spans 15 amino acids. The germline V gene encodes CDR1 DFQATT and CDR2 SNEGSKA (reference sequence).

The J gene is TRBJ1-4, the V gene TRBV7-6; TRBD1 might be the D (6 bases). V lost 5 bases, J lost 7 bases, and 17 bases lay in between. Per germline, CDR1 SGHVS and CDR2 FNYEAQ. This CDR3 comprises 15 residues. This CDR3 reads CASSARGSPSEKLFF. The CDR3 bases are TGTGCCAGCAGCGCTAGGGGGTCACCGAGTGAAAAACTGTTTTTT.

This chain links TRBV27 with TRBJ2-7; 8 bases fit TRBD1. CDR3 length: 15 residues. Losses at the gene ends were 6 bases for V and 7 bases for J; bases not matched to a gene: 14. Germline CDR1 MNHEY, CDR2 SMNVEV (reference sequence). Here the CDR3 reads CASRPGQATFREQYF. As DNA, the CDR3 is TGTGCCAGCAGACCGGGACAGGCCACTTTTCGTGAGCAGTACTTC.

The J gene is TRBJ2-7, the V gene TRBV7-9; D not resolved. CDR3 length equals 11 residues. The V gene's germline CDR1 is SEHNR and CDR2 FQNEAQ (reference sequence). V lost 4 bases and J lost 5, with 6 bases in between. The CDR3 protein is CASSSRNEQYF. DNA for the CDR3: TGTGCCAGCAGCTCACGGAACGAGCAGTACTTC.

V is TRBV24-1 and J is TRBJ1-1; 11 nucleotides line up with TRBD1. The CDR3 has 17 amino acids. Per the germline V gene, CDR1 is KGHDR and CDR2 is SFDVKD. V shed 7 bases and J 0 bases; nucleotides not matched to a gene: 9. Written as DNA, the CDR3 is TGTGCCACCAGACACAGAGGGGACAGGGGGATGAACACTGAAGCTTTCTTT. It encodes CATRHRGDRGMNTEAFF.

The V gene is TRBV9, the J gene TRBJ2-5; D uncertain. The J call may be in error: the DNA end matches TRBJ2-7 better. The V gene's germline CDR1 is SGDLS and CDR2 YYNGEE. The CDR3 sequence is 14 residues long. The CDR3 here is CASSVADRSYEQYF. The DNA of the CDR3 is TGTGCCAGCAGCGTAGCTGATCGCTCCTACGAGCAGTACTTC.

This chain connects TRBV27 to TRBJ2-3; the match to TRBD2 covers 12 bases. This CDR3 has 18 amino acids. Germline V gene lookup returns CDR1 MNHEY and CDR2 SMNVEV (reference sequence). Trimming took 4 bases from V and 6 from J; bases not matched to a gene: 14. The CDR3 DNA follows: TGTGCCAGCAGTTCCCATGGAGCTAGCGGGGGGGTCAGGGATACGCAGTATTTT. This codes for CASSSHGASGGVRDTQYF.

The chain uses TRBV20-1 and TRBJ2-7; 7 bases align to TRBD2. Germline CDR1 DFQATT, CDR2 SNEGSKA (reference sequence). V lost 3 bases and J lost 4; bases outside the gene matches: 9. The CDR3 is 14 residues long. CDR3 protein: CSASDPGGRYEQYF. For the CDR3, the DNA is TGCAGTGCTAGCGACCCGGGGGGAAGGTACGAGCAGTACTTC.

This clonotype was seen more than once but under ten times. This chain connects TRBV10-3 to TRBJ2-5; a possible D gene is TRBD1 (6 bases). The last part of the DNA fits TRBJ2-1 better; the J call may be wrong. Germline CDR1 reads ENHRY; CDR2 reads SYGVKD. The CDR3 loop spans 13 amino acids. The chain's CDR3 is CASQGWDQETQFF. The DNA of the CDR3 is TGTGCCTCCCAGGGGTGGGATCAAGAGACCCAGTTCTTC.

The chain joins TRBV20-1 to TRBJ1-2, with TRBD1 as a possible D gene (6 bases). Germline-derived CDR1 and CDR2 are DFQATT and SNEGSKA (reference sequence). Deletions cut 3 bases from V and 4 bases from J, with 18 bases between. This CDR3 comprises 15 residues. DNA of the CDR3: TGCAGTGCTAGGAGGACAGCCTTGAACTTCTATGGCTACACCTTC. It translates to CSARRTALNFYGYTF.

The V gene is TRBV16, the J gene TRBJ2-5; weak D call: TRBD2 (7 bases). The end of the DNA aligns better with TRBJ2-7, so the J call may be wrong. The CDR3 spans 13 residues. CDR1 and CDR2 (germline): KGHSY, FQNENV. This CDR3 is CASTVGGADEQYF. CDR3 sequence (DNA): TGTGCCAGCACCGTGGGGGGGGCGGACGAGCAGTACTTC.

The V gene is TRBV19, the J gene TRBJ1-2, with D possibly being TRBD1 (5 bases). V lost 4 bases and J lost 2, with 17 bases in between. Germline CDR1 is LNHDA and CDR2 is SQIVND (reference sequence). This CDR3 is 16 amino acids long. The CDR3 here is CASSNTKMGLNYGYTF. The CDR3 coding sequence is TGTGCCAGTAGTAACACCAAGATGGGGCTGAACTATGGCTACACCTTC.

The chain carries TRBV13 and TRBJ1-2, with D perhaps matching TRBD1 (5 bases). Germline V gene data show CDR1 as PRHDT and CDR2 as FYEKMQ (reference sequence). The V and J ends lost 4 bases and 4 bases respectively, with 10 bases between them. The CDR3 is 13 residues long. The CDR3: CASSSTEIYGYTF. The CDR3 DNA sequence: TGTGCCAGCAGCTCGACAGAGATCTATGGCTACACCTTC.

This clonotype was seen a handful of times. The J gene is TRBJ2-4, the V gene TRBV20-1, with D possibly TRBD2 on 7 matching bases. V was cut by 6 bases and J by 7 bases, with 16 bases left in between. The CDR3 consists of 13 residues. Looked up from germline, CDR1 is DFQATT and CDR2 is SNEGSKA (reference sequence). The CDR3 reads CSAGGARGNIQYF. CDR3 nucleotide sequence: TGCAGTGCAGGGGGGGCGAGGGGGAACATTCAGTACTTC.

J is TRBJ1-1 and V is TRBV4-3; tentatively, D is TRBD1 (6 bases). The CDR3 length is 15 residues. Trimming pared 4 bases from V and 8 bases from J, leaving 20 bases between. Germline V gene sequence: CDR1 LGHNA, CDR2 YSLEER. The CDR3 reads CASSPPGREGVEAFF. The CDR3 DNA reads TGCGCCAGCAGCCCTCCGGGGAGGGAGGGGGTCGAAGCTTTCTTT.